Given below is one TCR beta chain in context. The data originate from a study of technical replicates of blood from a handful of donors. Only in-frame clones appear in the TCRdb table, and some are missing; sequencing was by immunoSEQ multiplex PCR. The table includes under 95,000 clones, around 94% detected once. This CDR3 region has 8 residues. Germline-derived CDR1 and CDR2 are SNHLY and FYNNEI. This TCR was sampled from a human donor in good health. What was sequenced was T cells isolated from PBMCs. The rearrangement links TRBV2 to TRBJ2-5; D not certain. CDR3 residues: CTSKTQYF. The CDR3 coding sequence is TGTACGAGTAAGACCCAGTACTTC.